Listed here are 29 T cell receptor beta chains from one sample, sequenced in a study of neurological immune-mediated disorders. Each CDR3 protein gets one entry after TCRdb re-called the 5' RACE reads with MiXCR. This sample carries more than 50,000 distinct CDR3 sequences, over 10% of them seen once, and the ten largest clones take over 1.5%. The sample comprised PBMCs. The receptors derive from a man between 60 and 70 years old in good health.

This clonotype was detected ten times or more. This chain uses TRBV20-1 with TRBJ2-3, with a possible D match to TRBD2 (5 bases). The V gene's germline CDR1 is DFQATT and CDR2 SNEGSKA (reference sequence). Trimming shortened V by 0 bases and J by 1 base, and 8 bases separated the two germline ends. This CDR3 is 14 amino acids long. In DNA, the CDR3 is TGCAGTGCTAGAGATCCAGCGGGCACAGATACGCAGTATTTT. Protein: CSARDPAGTDTQYF.

As for this clonotype: Relative to the germline gene, one junction end is altered; a read error may explain this. The chain carries TRBV20-1 and TRBJ1-5; D remains ambiguous. The CDR3 runs 12 residues. Germline CDR1 is DFQATT and CDR2 is SNEGSKA (reference sequence). In DNA, the CDR3 is TGCAGTGCTCATACCGGAAATCGGCCCCAGCATTTT. Amino acids: CSAHTGNRPQHF.

This clonotype was seen at least ten times. CDR3 loop: CAISESKQGHGYTF. The CDR3 nucleotides are TGTGCCATCAGTGAGTCGAAACAGGGCCATGGCTACACCTTC. The rearrangement links TRBV10-3 to TRBJ1-2, with a possible D match to TRBD1 (6 bases). CDR1 and CDR2 from the germline V gene are ENHRY and SYGVKD. Trimming removed 0 bases at V and 6 bases at J, with 11 bases between. There are 14 residues in the CDR3.

This clonotype was seen repeatedly, ten times or more. The chain uses TRBV7-2 and TRBJ2-1; D not certain. CDR3 size: 14 residues. Germline V gene data show CDR1 as SGHTA and CDR2 as FQGNSA. The V gene lost 1 base and the J gene lost 4 bases, with 8 bases spanning the gap. The CDR3 is CASSLGLGYNEQFF. CDR3 DNA sequence: TGTGCCAGCAGCTTAGGATTAGGGTACAATGAGCAGTTCTTC.

Ten or more counts support this clonotype. CDR3 bases: TGTGCCAGCAGCCAAGGTGAGCTGAACACTGAAGCTTTCTTT. Amino acids: CASSQGELNTEAFF. V is TRBV4-2 and J is TRBJ1-1, with no clear D. The V end lost 1 base, the J end lost 0 bases, and 6 bases lay between the germline ends. This CDR3 comprises 14 residues. Per the germline V gene, CDR1 is LGHNA and CDR2 is YNFKEQ.

This clonotype has at least ten counts. For the CDR3, the DNA is TGCAGTGCTAGAGATCAAACTAGCGGGGGGACCGGGGAGCTGTTTTTT. Its protein is CSARDQTSGGTGELFF. This chain uses TRBV20-1 with TRBJ2-2; the match to TRBD2 covers 12 bases. The CDR3 is made up of 16 amino acids. Losses at the gene ends were 0 bases for V and 5 bases for J; bases not matched to a gene: 4. Germline CDR1 reads DFQATT; CDR2 reads SNEGSKA (reference sequence).

This clonotype was picked up many times. The chain carries TRBV10-3 and TRBJ1-1; the D gene is possibly TRBD1 (5 bases). Germline V gene sequence: CDR1 ENHRY, CDR2 SYGVKD. The CDR3 sequence is 15 residues long. V lost 3 bases, J lost 3 bases, and 14 bases lay in between. The CDR3 loop reads CAISDPGAGHTEAFF. The CDR3 DNA reads as TGTGCCATCAGTGACCCTGGGGCAGGGCACACTGAAGCTTTCTTT.

In this sample, this clonotype turned up many times. This chain uses TRBV20-1 with TRBJ2-2; D is possibly TRBD1 or TRBD2 (5 bases each). CDR1 and CDR2 (germline): DFQATT, SNEGSKA (reference sequence). Trimming pared 4 bases from V and 6 bases from J, leaving 27 bases between. The CDR3 is 18 residues long. The CDR3 DNA sequence: TGCAGTGCTAACTCCTATACCTCCCGGGACCGGGCGTCCGGGGAGCTGTTTTTT. It encodes CSANSYTSRDRASGELFF.

This clonotype was observed many times. The rearrangement uses TRBV20-1 and TRBJ1-1, with D maybe TRBD1 (6 bases). The germline V gene encodes CDR1 DFQATT and CDR2 SNEGSKA (reference sequence). This CDR3 region has 14 residues. With 0 bases removed from V and 4 bases from J, the gap between germline ends came to 12 bases. DNA of the CDR3: TGCAGTGCTAGAGATAACGGGGGCCTCACTGAAGCTTTCTTT. It translates to CSARDNGGLTEAFF.

With regard to this clonotype: The junction shows a germline mismatch at one end, possibly a read error. The chain joins TRBV7-2 to TRBJ1-2; D unclear. CDR3 length: 15 residues. The V gene's germline CDR1 is SGHTA and CDR2 FQGNSA. The CDR3 DNA follows: TGTGTCAGCAGCTTCCAGACGGGGAATAACTATGGCTACACCTTC. Its protein is CVSSFQTGNNYGYTF.

This clonotype showed up many times. The rearrangement uses TRBV7-2 and TRBJ2-7; tentatively, D is TRBD1 or TRBD2 (5 bases each). Germline V gives CDR1 SGHTA, CDR2 FQGNSA. The CDR3 has 17 amino acids. The ends were cut back, 2 bases at V and 3 bases at J, with 20 bases in the middle. The CDR3 here is CASSLYALAGTNYEQYF. The CDR3 region has the DNA TGTGCCAGCAGCTTATATGCCCTGGCAGGGACCAACTACGAGCAGTACTTC. The full variable domain, completed using reference TRBV7-2 and TRBJ2-7, is GAGVSQSPSNKVTEKGKDVELRCDPISGHTALYWYRQSLGQGLEFLIYFQGNSAPDKSGLPSDRFSAERTGGSVSTLTIQRTQQEDSAVYLCASSLYALAGTNYEQYFGPGTRLTVT.

Ten or more counts support this clonotype. V usage is TRBV7-9 and J usage is TRBJ2-1; D gene uncertain. Germline V gene lookup returns CDR1 SEHNR and CDR2 FQNEAQ (reference sequence). The CDR3 sequence is 12 residues long. Trimming stripped 4 bases from V and 4 bases from J, with 5 bases between. CDR3 in DNA: TGTGCCAGCAGCTCTCCATACAATGAGCAGTTCTTC. It specifies CASSSPYNEQFF.

In this sample, this clonotype turned up many times. This chain links TRBV20-1 with TRBJ1-6, with TRBD1 identical over 7 bases. Germline assignment: CDR1 DFQATT and CDR2 SNEGSKA (reference sequence). The CDR3 has 14 amino acids. J was trimmed by 7 bases and V by 0 bases; bases with no gene match: 3. CDR3 loop: CSAREGTVNSPLHF. CDR3 DNA sequence: TGCAGTGCTAGAGAGGGGACAGTCAATTCACCCCTCCACTTT.

The sample holds many counts of this clonotype. The chain is built from TRBV9 and TRBJ2-7, with TRBD1 identical over 10 bases. The germline V gene encodes CDR1 SGDLS and CDR2 YYNGEE. Losses at the gene ends were 0 bases for V and 5 bases for J; bases not matched to a gene: 5. This CDR3 is 15 amino acids long. CDR3 residues: CASSVAGTGDHEQYF. CDR3 bases: TGTGCCAGCAGCGTAGCCGGGACAGGGGACCACGAGCAGTACTTC. Full variable domain (rest looked up from reference TRBV9 and TRBJ2-7): DSGVTQTPKHLITATGQRVTLRCSPRSGDLSVYWYQQSLDQGLQFLIQYYNGEERAKGNILERFSAQQFPDLHSELNLSSLELGDSALYFCASSVAGTGDHEQYFGPGTRLTVT.

The J gene is TRBJ2-3, the V gene TRBV7-2; D remains ambiguous. This CDR3 has 12 amino acids. V was trimmed by 2 bases and J by 4 bases, leaving 4 bases between them. From germline, CDR1 is SGHTA and CDR2 FQGNSA. The CDR3 reads CASSLIADTQYF. The CDR3 nucleotides are TGTGCCAGCAGCTTAATCGCAGATACGCAGTATTTT.

In its sample, this clonotype was seen many times. The gene calls are TRBV6-2 or TRBV6-3 and TRBJ2-3; D is possibly TRBD2 (6 bases). Germline CDR1 is MNHEY and CDR2 is SVGEGT. The CDR3 runs to 16 residues. V gave up 6 bases and J gave up 2 bases, with 18 bases separating them. CDR3 residues: CASRKRPGGPTDTQYF. In DNA, the CDR3 is TGTGCCAGCAGAAAACGTCCTGGAGGGCCCACAGATACGCAGTATTTT.

This clonotype has a count of ten or more. The rearrangement uses TRBV20-1 and TRBJ2-2; tentatively, D is TRBD1 or TRBD2 (5 bases each). Deletions cut 5 bases from V and 0 bases from J, with 19 bases between. This CDR3 contains 17 residues. The germline V gene has CDR1 DFQATT and CDR2 SNEGSKA (reference sequence). CDR3 sequence (DNA): TGCAGTGCTGTCCGGGACGCCCGAGGGCCGAACACCGGGGAGCTGTTTTTT. Its protein product is CSAVRDARGPNTGELFF.

This chain uses TRBV7-2 with TRBJ1-1; D gene unclear. The CDR3 totals 14 residues. Trimming removed 10 bases from V and 1 base from J, with 16 bases in between. Germline V gene sequence: CDR1 SGHTA, CDR2 FQGNSA. In nucleotides, the CDR3 is TGTGCCACGCCACTCGGGTCCTCGAACACTGAAGCTTTCTTT. Translation gives CATPLGSSNTEAFF.

In its sample, this clonotype was seen many times. The chain is built from TRBV6-5 and TRBJ2-7; weak D call: TRBD1 (5 bases). This CDR3 comprises 14 residues. V gave up 5 bases and J gave up 6 bases, with 17 bases separating them. CDR1 is MNHEY, CDR2 SVGAGI, per germline. CDR3 region: CASSPRLDRSEQYF. CDR3 DNA sequence: TGTGCCAGCAGTCCTAGACTCGACAGAAGCGAGCAGTACTTC.

There are many counts of this clonotype. The rearrangement uses TRBV20-1 and TRBJ2-2; TRBD1 is a possible D gene (5 bases). Per germline, CDR1 DFQATT and CDR2 SNEGSKA (reference sequence). The CDR3 length is 13 residues. Here the CDR3 reads CSWGGTNTGELFF. The DNA for the CDR3 is TGCAGCTGGGGCGGCACGAACACCGGGGAGCTGTTTTTT.

This clonotype was detected ten times or more. The rearrangement links TRBV6-5 to TRBJ2-1; D not certain. CDR3 size: 14 residues. The ends were cut back, 2 bases at V and 3 bases at J, with 8 bases in the middle. Per the germline V gene, CDR1 is MNHEY and CDR2 is SVGAGI. CDR3 sequence: CASSYRDNYNEQFF. The CDR3 nucleotides are TGTGCCAGCAGTTACCGAGACAACTACAATGAGCAGTTCTTC.

This clonotype was counted at least ten times. The V gene is TRBV7-2, the J gene TRBJ1-6; D remains ambiguous. Trimming removed 5 bases at V and 6 bases at J, with 14 bases between. Germline CDR1 reads SGHTA; CDR2 reads FQGNSA. The CDR3 spans 15 residues. The CDR3 region has the DNA TGTGCCAGCAGCCCTGCGCCCAGATCTAATTCACCCCTCCACTTT. Translating it yields CASSPAPRSNSPLHF. Complete variable domain (other parts from reference TRBV7-2 and TRBJ1-6): GAGVSQSPSNKVTEKGKDVELRCDPISGHTALYWYRQSLGQGLEFLIYFQGNSAPDKSGLPSDRFSAERTGGSVSTLTIQRTQQEDSAVYLCASSPAPRSNSPLHFGNGTRLTVT.

This clonotype showed up many times. The chain recombines TRBV27 with TRBJ1-2; D call uncertain. The CDR3 spans 14 residues. Looked up from germline, CDR1 is MNHEY and CDR2 is SMNVEV (reference sequence). Trimming took off 6 bases at V and 4 bases at J, with 15 bases between the two ends. CDR3 nucleotides: TGTGCCAGCAGCCGGCCCGATTCGCCCTATGGCTACACCTTC. This translates into CASSRPDSPYGYTF.

This clonotype appeared many times. V and J are TRBV28 and TRBJ2-7; TRBD2 might be the D (7 bases). Germline CDR1 reads MDHEN; CDR2 reads SYDVKM. The CDR3 length is 15 residues. V was trimmed by 5 bases and J by 2 bases, leaving 16 bases between them. CDR3 sequence: CASSLGGGGTYEQYF. In DNA form, the CDR3 reads TGTGCCAGCAGTCTAGGGGGGGGGGGCACCTACGAGCAGTACTTC.

The chain employs TRBV3-1 and TRBJ2-5, with D unresolved. V was pared by 4 bases and J by 5 bases, with 11 bases between. Germline V gene data show CDR1 as LGHDT and CDR2 as YNNKEL (reference sequence). CDR3 length: 13 amino acids. CDR3 DNA sequence: TGTGCCAGCAGCCGGATTCGTGGGGAGACCCAGTACTTC. This encodes CASSRIRGETQYF.

This clonotype has at least ten counts. Mismatch with germline at one junction end may stem from a read error. The V gene is TRBV29-1, the J gene TRBJ1-2; perhaps TRBD1 as D (5 bases). CDR3 length: 11 residues. Germline lookup yields CDR1 SQVTM and CDR2 ANQGSEA. The CDR3 sequence: CSVLDSASYDF. As DNA, the CDR3 is TGCAGCGTCCTCGACAGTGCCTCCTATGATTTC.

This clonotype was found many times. The CDR3 sequence is CASSTTSGGPQETQYF. The DNA for the CDR3 is TGTGCCAGCAGCACAACTAGCGGGGGACCCCAAGAGACCCAGTACTTC. The rearrangement links TRBV12-3 or TRBV12-4 to TRBJ2-5; 11 nucleotides match TRBD2. This CDR3 comprises 16 residues. J gave up 1 base and V 6 bases, and 7 bases lay outside the gene matches.

The genes are TRBV6-1 and TRBJ1-1; D not resolved. The CDR3 sequence is 15 residues long. V was pared by 8 bases and J by 1 base, with 17 bases between. Germline V gives CDR1 MNHNS, CDR2 SASEGT. In nucleotides, the CDR3 is TGTGCCAGCGGGGTAGATCGGGCGGGGAACACTGAAGCTTTCTTT. Residues: CASGVDRAGNTEAFF.

This clonotype occurred many times. The CDR3 spells CASSLGRQGADTGELFF. The CDR3 nucleotides read TGTGCCAGCAGCTTGGGCCGACAGGGGGCCGACACCGGGGAGCTGTTTTTT. This chain uses TRBV11-2 with TRBJ2-2; TRBD1 agrees at 10 bases. The CDR3 totals 17 residues. Germline V gene data show CDR1 as SGHAT and CDR2 as FQNNGV. V shed 3 bases and J 3 bases; nucleotides not matched to a gene: 7.